Described below is a single T cell receptor beta chain sequence and its context. The record originates from a study of blood T cell repertoires in COVID-19. In the study overall: Whether acute or convalescent, the COVID-19 samples came from the United States, Italy and Spain. T cells, B-cell-depleted T cells, or PBMCs provided the cDNA or gDNA that served as material.

Seattle cases were enrolled at active infection and followed longitudinally. Per the study methods: Reference gene primer amplification in the assay estimated nucleated cell counts. Here immunoSEQ multiplex PCR was the method, and the copy in TCRdb shows in-frame clones only, minus some. That table is the source of V, J and clone size, and D and trimming were worked out from the DNA. The table shows 45,000 to 50,000 clones, with over 75% occurring only once. The germline V gene encodes CDR1 SNHLY and CDR2 FYNNEI. V was clipped by 3 bases and J by 0 bases, with 9 bases between them. The CDR3 has 15 residues.

Sequences were obtained from peripheral blood. The sequence derives from a woman at least 80 years old with COVID-19, enrolled during active disease. The chain carries TRBV2 and TRBJ2-1; the D gene is possibly TRBD2 (6 bases). CDR3 in DNA: TGTGCCAGCAGTGACTCCGGGGGCTCCTACAATGAGCAGTTCTTC. This sequence encodes CASSDSGGSYNEQFF.